Given below is one T cell receptor (beta chain) in context. Its antigen is unidentified. The PCR used 60 Vbeta and 13 Jbeta primers. Sequenced by immunoSEQ multiplex PCR; TCRdb stores in-frame clones only, minus some. The sample lists more than 60,000 clones, 70% to 85% occurring once. The sample belongs to a study of cytomegalovirus exposure and HLA in healthy donors. Findings and caveats of the study: Common viral pathogens seemed, in a later analysis, to connect with several of the most significant clusters. The sole available immune exposure information was CMV serostatus.

The TCR originated in a man between 40 and 49 years old in good health and CMV-seropositive. Sequencing was performed on PBMCs.

CDR3 residues: CASSPASGVGNEQFF. In DNA, the CDR3 is TGTGCCAGCTCACCAGCTAGCGGGGTTGGGAATGAGCAGTTCTTC. This sequence joins TRBV18 and TRBJ2-1, with TRBD2 identical over 9 bases. Germline values: CDR1 KGHSH, CDR2 LQKENI. V lost 2 bases, J lost 7 bases, and 6 bases stayed unmatched. The CDR3 runs 15 residues. The whole variable domain, filled in from reference TRBV18 and TRBJ2-1, reads NAGVMQNPRHLVRRRGQEARLRCSPMKGHSHVYWYRQLPEEGLKFMVYLQKENIIDESGMPKERFSAEFPKEGPSILRIQQVVRGDSAAYFCASSPASGVGNEQFFGPGTRLTVL.